The 7 T cell receptor beta chains given below trace back to one sample, sequenced in a study of T cell repertoires in cytomegalovirus infection. TCRdb reanalysed the reads using MiXCR and keeps one entry per CDR3 protein. Of around 530,000 distinct CDR3 sequences listed, more than 25% are singletons. What was sequenced was PBMCs. Receptor source: a human donor in good health (CMV status not recorded). Some clones in this sample may be carry-over from other donors' samples.

The chain joins TRBV7-2 to TRBJ1-5; 7 nucleotides match TRBD1. Germline CDR1 and CDR2: SGHTA and FQGNSA. This CDR3 region has 15 residues. V shed 1 base and J 5 bases; nucleotides not matched to a gene: 5. The CDR3 loop is CASSLDVTGYQPQHF. CDR3 in DNA: TGTGCCAGCAGCTTAGACGTGACAGGGTATCAGCCCCAGCATTTT.

At least ten counts were recorded for this clonotype. It is unclear where the CDR3 begins or ends on the DNA, so no DNA is shown, and the CDR3 is as TCRdb lists it. This chain links TRBV7-5 with TRBJ2-7; the tabulated D call, TRBD2, remains unverified against the DNA. TRBV7-5 is shown as a pseudogene. The CDR3 length is 19 residues, termini included. CDR3 loop: CISVPPVSGNSGKRHEQYF.

The J gene is TRBJ2-2, the V gene TRBV11-2; D is ambiguous. This CDR3 contains 18 residues. Germline CDR1 is SGHAT and CDR2 is FQNNGV. The V end was cut by 8 bases, the J end by 0 bases, with 22 bases between. The CDR3 DNA is TGTGCCAGCTGTCTATTTTCGATCCTTCTCGCGAACACCGGGGAGCTGTTTTTT. Translation: CASCLFSILLANTGELFF.

The chain recombines TRBV15 with TRBJ1-1, with TRBD1 identical over 9 bases. V trimming: 3 bases; J trimming: 4 bases; junction bases outside the gene matches: 9. This CDR3 spans 16 amino acids. CDR1 is LNHNV and CDR2 is YYDKDF in the germline V gene (reference sequence). The CDR3 sequence: CATSRASGTGLTEAFF. The CDR3 region has the DNA TGTGCCACCAGCAGGGCCTCCGGGACAGGGCTCACTGAAGCTTTCTTT.

This clonotype was found a few times. The chain combines TRBV12-5 with TRBJ1-4, with D perhaps matching TRBD1 (5 bases). The CDR3 covers 14 residues. Germline CDR1 LGHNT, CDR2 FRNRAP. V lost 6 bases and J lost 3, with 11 bases in between. The CDR3: CASGGPVSNEKLFF. The CDR3 DNA follows: TGTGCTAGTGGGGGGCCAGTATCTAATGAAAAACTGTTTTTT.

The J gene is TRBJ2-3, the V gene TRBV11-2; 11 nucleotides line up with TRBD2. V was pared by 2 bases and J by 0 bases, with 7 bases of the junction left unmatched. Germline CDR1 and CDR2: SGHAT and FQNNGV. There are 18 residues in the CDR3. CDR3 protein: CASSLRLAGTTSTDTQYF. For the CDR3, the DNA is TGTGCCAGCAGCTTAAGACTAGCGGGAACAACTAGCACAGATACGCAGTATTTT.

This clonotype was observed a handful of times. The chain couples TRBV12-3 or TRBV12-4 to TRBJ2-1; 8 bases fit TRBD2. This CDR3 has 15 amino acids. J gave up 8 bases and V 6 bases, and 12 bases lay outside the gene matches. Here the CDR3 reads CASSQPSGGRYEQFF. The CDR3 nucleotides read TGTGCCAGCAGCCAACCAAGTGGCGGGAGGTATGAGCAGTTCTTC.